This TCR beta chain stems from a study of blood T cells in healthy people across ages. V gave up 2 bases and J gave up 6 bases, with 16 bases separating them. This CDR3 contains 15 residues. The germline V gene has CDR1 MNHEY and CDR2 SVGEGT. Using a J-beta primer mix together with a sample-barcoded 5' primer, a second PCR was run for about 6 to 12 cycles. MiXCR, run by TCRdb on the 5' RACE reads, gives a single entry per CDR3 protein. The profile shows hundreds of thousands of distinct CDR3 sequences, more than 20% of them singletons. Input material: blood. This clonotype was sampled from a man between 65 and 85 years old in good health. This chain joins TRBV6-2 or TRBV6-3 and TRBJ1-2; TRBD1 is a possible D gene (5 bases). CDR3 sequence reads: CASSYERQGVNGYTF. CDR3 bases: TGTGCCAGCAGTTACGAAAGACAAGGGGTGAATGGCTACACCTTC.